This T cell receptor beta chain was observed in a study of shared clonotypes between healthy human individuals. With 6 bases clipped from V and 0 bases from J, the junction kept 7 bases outside the gene matches. This CDR3 contains 16 residues. The V gene's germline CDR1 is MNHEY and CDR2 SMNVEV (reference sequence). CD8 cells classed as naive were CD45RO-negative and positively selected for CCR7, excluding terminally differentiated effector memory CD45RA+ cells. Using immunoSEQ multiplex PCR, the repertoire was profiled, and TCRdb retains in-frame clones only, with some absent. Of hundreds of thousands of clones in the sample, roughly 96% were seen once.

This chain joins TRBV27 and TRBJ1-5, with 8 bases that match TRBD1. This receptor was identified in a woman aged 30 to 39 in good health. The sequencing input was naive CD8+ T cells sorted from blood. CDR3 sequence reads: CASSLTGGYSNQPQHF. CDR3 DNA sequence: TGTGCCAGCAGCCTTACAGGGGGGTATAGCAATCAGCCCCAGCATTTT.